Listed below are T cell receptor beta chains from one sample, sequenced in a study of glioma-infiltrating T cells. One entry per CDR3 protein results from TCRdb running MiXCR on the multiplex PCR reads. Of about 140,000 distinct CDR3 sequences listed, about 39% were seen once; the top ten hold about a fifth. The sequenced sample was glioma tissue, nonneoplastic brain tissue, or PBMCs (not recorded which). The receptors derive from a human donor with low-grade glioma or glioblastoma, undergoing nonglioma brain surgery, or in good health (not recorded which). Both conserved end residues are part of each CDR3. Each record gives: J gene, clone size, V gene, D gene, CDR3 DNA, CDR3 protein. A D gene is named only where the DNA matches it firmly. Part of the rows lack a size; the others show once, few, many or a class for expanded clones.

j_call: TRBJ2-2; clone_size: few; v_call: TRBV6-6; d_call: TRBD1; cdr3_nt: TGTGCCAGCAGTTCGACAGGGATGCGGGAGCTGTTTTTT; cdr3_aa: CASSSTGMRELFF
j_call: TRBJ1-1; clone_size: .; v_call: TRBV6-1; d_call: TRBD1; cdr3_nt: TGTGCCAGCAGGGCGGACAGGGGGCCCACTGAAGCTTTCTTT; cdr3_aa: CASRADRGPTEAFF
j_call: TRBJ1-5; clone_size: .; v_call: TRBV4-3; d_call: .; cdr3_nt: TGCGCCAGCAGCACCCGGGTCTCAGGCGGTCAGCCCCAGCATTTT; cdr3_aa: CASSTRVSGGQPQHF
j_call: TRBJ1-6; clone_size: .; v_call: TRBV10-3; d_call: .; cdr3_nt: TGTGCCACCAAAACAGTTGATAATTCACCCCTCCACTTT; cdr3_aa: CATKTVDNSPLHF
j_call: TRBJ2-7; clone_size: .; v_call: TRBV6-2/TRBV6-3; d_call: TRBD2; cdr3_nt: TGTGCCAGCAGTTTTCTATCCGGGACTAGTCCCTACGAGCAGTACTTC; cdr3_aa: CASSFLSGTSPYEQYF
j_call: TRBJ2-7; clone_size: few; v_call: TRBV20-1; d_call: .; cdr3_nt: TGCAGTGCTAGAGATGGCAACGAGCAGTACTTC; cdr3_aa: CSARDGNEQYF
j_call: TRBJ2-1; clone_size: few; v_call: TRBV27; d_call: .; cdr3_nt: TGTGCCAGCGGGTCTGGCAGGTCGGGTGAGCAGTTCTTC; cdr3_aa: CASGSGRSGEQFF
j_call: TRBJ2-2; clone_size: .; v_call: TRBV3-1; d_call: .; cdr3_nt: TGTGCCAGCAGCCAAGAAACCGTGGGGGGGCCGGGCACCGGGGAGCTGTTTTTT; cdr3_aa: CASSQETVGGPGTGELFF
j_call: TRBJ2-7; clone_size: few; v_call: TRBV6-6; d_call: .; cdr3_nt: TGTGCCAGCAGTTACTCCGGGGGCGAAACCTACGAGCAGTACTTC; cdr3_aa: CASSYSGGETYEQYF
j_call: TRBJ2-5; clone_size: few; v_call: TRBV25-1; d_call: .; cdr3_nt: TGTGCCAGCAGTGGTTTTGGCCGAGAGACCCAGTACTTC; cdr3_aa: CASSGFGRETQYF
j_call: TRBJ1-1; clone_size: .; v_call: TRBV27; d_call: TRBD1; cdr3_nt: TGTGCCAGCAGCCGAAGACAGGGTCCCACTGAAGCTTTCTTT; cdr3_aa: CASSRRQGPTEAFF
j_call: TRBJ1-1; clone_size: .; v_call: TRBV11-2; d_call: .; cdr3_nt: TGTGCCAGCAGCTTAGATGCAGCTAGACTTGAAGCTTTCTTT; cdr3_aa: CASSLDAARLEAFF